This T cell receptor beta chain is from a study of beta chain features in type 1 diabetes (dated 2018 in TCRdb). Some background on the complete study: Patients and healthy donors did not differ in mean age, gender distribution, total cell number or subset yield. In the study, TCRB repertoires of sorted circulating CD4+ T cell subsets from recently diagnosed type 1 diabetes patients were compared with those of matched healthy donors. A total of about 100,000,000 sorted cells were examined across all samples, and RNA yield correlated strongly with the number of cells per subset. Naive and central memory subsets were obtained from all 30 or so donors, but regulatory and stem cell-like memory subsets were isolated from only 8 patients and 8 healthy donors. General conclusions and limits of the study: Only small numbers of individuals were included in the HLA sub-analyses, which left unresolved whether HLA type had any influence on TCRB rearrangement. Naive, central memory and regulatory TCRB repertoires appeared to be more similar among patients than among healthy donors. Because cDNA was sequenced instead of genomic DNA, activated cells with high expression could be over-represented, although the groups did not differ in activation or CD3 levels. Fewer insertions and more nucleotide deletions at VDJ recombination sites were observed in patients with type 1 diabetes, implying thymic rearrangement abnormalities. Shorter templates might be favored by PCR, yet because patient and control samples were amplified and corrected together, any such skew would affect both groups equally. Type 1 diabetes patients showed a moderate but significant shortening of TCRB CDR3 length in all four CD4+ subsets.

The entire amount of isolated RNA was reverse transcribed using the High Capacity cDNA Reverse Transcription Kit, so the sequenced TCRB transcripts were expressed ones. Deep immunoSEQ sequencing was applied to naive, central memory and regulatory T cell samples, giving an average of roughly 3.6 million total reads per sample. Sorted cells were lysed in RLT buffer, and RNA was extracted using DNase-treated RNeasy Micro or Mini kits according to cell number. Each cell subset was processed separately to prevent cross-contamination, with patient and healthy donor samples processed together. The immunoSEQ multiplex PCR was used to amplify TCRB sequences from cDNA, generating 87-bp fragments that spanned the CDR3 region. Amplicons were sequenced on the Illumina HiSeq platform. Regarding the original processing steps: Synthetic template baselines were used to correct PCR bias computationally, reads within Hamming distance 2 were collapsed, and singletons that could not be merged were discarded. Reads were aligned against IMGT so that V, D and J genes, CDR3 length and insertions or deletions at six rearrangement sites could be assigned. Within each subset, clonotype counts were normalized to the number of sorted cells before true diversity and Gini coefficients were calculated with the tcR R package. Repertoire sharing was quantified using the overlap coefficient calculated on TCRB nucleotide sequences. Out-of-frame TCRB sequences from naive cells were analyzed as a proxy for the pre-selection repertoire. TCRdb took over this immuneACCESS table, retaining in-frame rearrangements with V and J assigned. Such tables are incomplete; in checked studies, under half of the missing clones stem from an unresolved V gene, and the remainder is unexplained. The V and J calls and the clone size are those of that table, but D and trimming were determined from the DNA. The sample has hundreds of thousands of clones on record, roughly an eighth of them singletons. Around 0.022% of the sample comes from the top ten.

Each donor gave one peripheral blood draw, averaging roughly 120 mL, which was collected into heparinised tubes. Naive, central memory, regulatory and stem cell-like memory CD4+ T cells were sorted on a BD FACSAria II using a panel including CD45RO, CCR7, CD25, CD127, CD95 and CD27. Purity was above 95% for every sorted population. PBMCs were isolated immediately by Lymphoprep density gradient centrifugation and stained directly without culture. To minimize batch effects, samples were stained and sorted in pairs, one healthy donor with one patient per experiment. A note on this clone: Its antigen remains unidentified. It has no much larger one-base neighbor in the sample; base qualities were not kept.

The sequencing input was naive CD4+ T cells from blood. The intended sense of this specimen's cell subset or site label: true naive CD4+ T cells. The sequence came from a man between 18 and 29 years old with type 1 diabetes.

The DNA sequence follows: TGTGCCAGCAGCACAGGGGGCTCTGGAAACACCATATATTTT. This gives the protein CASSTGGSGNTIYF. This chain joins TRBV6-1 to TRBJ1-3; 8 junctional bases match TRBD1. The CDR3 runs 14 amino acids, cysteine and phenylalanine included. Kept here is only the CDR3 DNA, which spans 42 bases and is read in frame from base 1. V ends up 6 bases short and J 0 bases short, with an unmatched junction base count of 1. For CDR1 and CDR2, the germline V gene lists MNHNS and SASEGT.